Listed here are 29 T cell receptor beta chains from one sample, sequenced in a study of blood T cell repertoires in COVID-19 (dated by TCRdb to about 2020). Receptor libraries were prepared by the immunoSEQ multiplex PCR assay. The table was pulled from immuneACCESS by TCRdb, which kept in-frame rearrangements only. Such tables lose some clones; where checked, under half of the loss comes from unresolved V genes, and the rest has no known cause. This sample has roughly 150,000 clones in its table, and around 87% of those were observed once. About 2.6% of the sample rests with the top ten. The material sequenced was peripheral blood. The receptors derive from a woman aged 80 or over with COVID-19, enrolled during active disease.

The chain joins TRBV28 to TRBJ1-2, with 8 positions matching TRBD1. V lost 6 bases to trimming and J lost 7 bases; unmatched junction nucleotides: 7. The CDR3 is 13 amino acids. Germline values: CDR1 MDHEN, CDR2 SYDVKM. CDR3 protein: CASSSQGARGYTF. CDR3 sequence (DNA): TGTGCCAGCAGCTCCCAGGGGGCGCGTGGCTACACCTTC.

The chain combines TRBV5-1 with TRBJ1-3, with 7 bases lining up with TRBD1. V shed 1 base and J 7 bases; nucleotides not matched to a gene: 2. The CDR3 totals 13 residues. Germline V gene data show CDR1 as SGHRS and CDR2 as YFSETQ. The DNA of the CDR3 is TGCGCCAGCAGCTTGACAGGGGTCAACACCATATATTTT. It translates to CASSLTGVNTIYF.

The J gene is TRBJ1-5, the V gene TRBV6-5, with D unresolved. Per the germline V gene, CDR1 is MNHEY and CDR2 is SVGAGI. Trimming removed 10 bases from V and 0 bases from J, with 16 bases in between. CDR3 length: 15 amino acids. The CDR3 reads CATLSREYSNQPQHF. For the CDR3, the DNA is TGTGCCACCCTAAGTCGGGAATATAGCAATCAGCCCCAGCATTTT.

V usage is TRBV10-3 and J usage is TRBJ1-4; 8 positions agree with TRBD1. The J segment lost 5 bases and the V segment lost 10 bases, leaving 6 bases of the junction unmatched. Germline CDR1 and CDR2: ENHRY and SYGVKD. The CDR3 is made up of 13 amino acids. The CDR3 region is CATRTGSNEKLFF. The CDR3 DNA sequence: TGTGCCACAAGGACAGGGAGCAATGAAAAACTGTTTTTT.

This chain uses TRBV7-2 with TRBJ2-5; weak D call: TRBD2 (5 bases). There are 14 residues in the CDR3. V gave up 5 bases and J gave up 2 bases, with 12 bases separating them. Germline CDR1 is SGHTA and CDR2 is FQGNSA. CDR3 nucleotides: TGTGCCAGCAGCCTAGGACTGTCACAAGAGACCCAGTACTTC. Translating gives CASSLGLSQETQYF.

V usage is TRBV7-2 and J usage is TRBJ1-1; 8 bases are shared with TRBD1. The junction had 8 bases not matched to a gene; V was cut back by 1 base and J by 7 bases. This CDR3 contains 15 residues. Germline CDR1 reads SGHTA; CDR2 reads FQGNSA. The chain's CDR3 is CASSLVPGTGLEAFF. Here the CDR3 DNA reads TGTGCCAGCAGCTTAGTGCCCGGGACAGGACTTGAAGCTTTCTTT.

The chain carries TRBV6-5 and TRBJ2-7; D possibly corresponds to TRBD1 (5 bases). The CDR3 is 11 amino acids. The germline gives CDR1 MNHEY, CDR2 SVGAGI. Trimming removed 6 bases from V and 4 bases from J, with 7 bases in between. The CDR3, as DNA: TGTGCCAGCAGGGACAAATACGAGCAGTACTTC. Its translation: CASRDKYEQYF.

The chain is built from TRBV24-1 and TRBJ2-3, with 11 bases identical to TRBD1. CDR1 and CDR2 (germline): KGHDR, SFDVKD. The CDR3 length is 20 residues. V dropped 3 bases and J dropped 0; count of bases not matched to a gene: 13. For the CDR3, the DNA is TGTGCCACCAGTGATAGCCGGAGGGACAGGGGGAGACCTAGCACAGATACGCAGTATTTT. This sequence encodes CATSDSRRDRGRPSTDTQYF.

This clone was seen more than once but under ten times. This chain links TRBV6-5 with TRBJ1-4; no definite D call. Between the trimmed V and J ends, which lost 6 bases and 0 bases, there was a span of 8 bases. The CDR3 has 14 amino acids. From germline, CDR1 is MNHEY and CDR2 SVGAGI. The CDR3 protein is CASRAATTNEKLFF. In DNA, the CDR3 is TGTGCCAGCAGGGCGGCGACAACTAATGAAAAACTGTTTTTT.

This rearrangement joins TRBV11-2 to TRBJ2-7, with a possible D match to TRBD1 (6 bases). In germline, CDR1 is SGHAT, CDR2 FQNNGV. The germline V and J ends were trimmed by 4 bases and 0 bases, with 10 bases remaining between them. The CDR3 has 14 residues. CDR3 loop: CASSSTGYSYEQYF. CDR3 in DNA: TGTGCCAGCAGCTCGACAGGTTACTCCTACGAGCAGTACTTC.

For this clone: An end of the junction does not agree with germline; a read error may underlie this. The V gene is TRBV5-5, the J gene TRBJ2-5, with D unresolved. CDR1 SGHKS and CDR2 YYEKEE come from the germline V gene (reference sequence). The CDR3 covers 12 residues. CDR3 region: CASSKHQETQYF. The CDR3 DNA is TGTGCCAGCAGCAAACACCAGGAGACCCAGTACTTC.

The chain uses TRBV24-1 and TRBJ1-5, with 8 positions matching TRBD1. Per the germline V gene, CDR1 is KGHDR and CDR2 is SFDVKD. V shed 3 bases and J 4 bases; nucleotides not matched to a gene: 1. This CDR3 is built from 14 residues. CDR3 sequence reads: CATSDGQGNQPQHF. The CDR3 region has the DNA TGTGCCACCAGTGATGGACAGGGAAATCAGCCCCAGCATTTT.

This chain links TRBV7-8 with TRBJ1-3, with TRBD1 identical over 8 bases. V was clipped by 1 base and J by 5 bases; unmatched bases: 4. CDR3 length: 15 residues. CDR1 and CDR2 (germline): SGHVS, FQNEAQ. This chain's CDR3 is CASSLGTGKRNTIYF. CDR3 bases: TGTGCCAGCAGCTTAGGGACAGGGAAGAGAAACACCATATATTTT.

The count of this clone is one. The V and J genes are TRBV6-1 and TRBJ2-6, with 8 bases fitting TRBD2. V dropped 0 bases and J dropped 3; count of bases not matched to a gene: 7. The CDR3 extends over 18 amino acids. CDR1 and CDR2 from the germline V gene are MNHNS and SASEGT. CDR3 loop: CASSEAVSGRYGANVLTF. The CDR3 DNA follows: TGTGCCAGCAGTGAAGCCGTGAGCGGGAGATATGGGGCCAACGTCCTGACTTTC.

The V call is TRBV6-5, the J call TRBJ1-4; 7 nucleotides align to TRBD1. CDR3 length: 13 amino acids. After removal of 6 bases from V and 8 bases from J, the junction contained 6 bases not matched to a gene. CDR1 is MNHEY and CDR2 is SVGAGI in the germline V gene. CDR3 protein: CASRRQGQEKLFF. In DNA form, the CDR3 reads TGTGCCAGCAGAAGACAGGGACAGGAAAAACTGTTTTTT.

The chain has TRBV5-1 and TRBJ2-7; TRBD2 matches at 14 bases. V lost 4 bases and J lost 5; bases outside the gene matches: 5. Germline CDR1 is SGHRS and CDR2 is YFSETQ. The CDR3 consists of 15 residues. The CDR3 reads CASSPGLAGGDEQYF. CDR3 bases: TGCGCCAGCAGCCCAGGACTAGCGGGAGGCGACGAGCAGTACTTC.

This clone was counted a single time. The rearrangement joins TRBV5-1 to TRBJ2-1, with TRBD2 matching over 14 bases. This CDR3 contains 16 residues. Germline V gives CDR1 SGHRS, CDR2 YFSETQ. Trimming cost V 4 bases and J 6 bases; bases outside gene matches: 6. CDR3 coding DNA: TGCGCCAGCAGCCCGGGACTAGCGGGAGCTACCAATGAGCAGTTCTTC. It encodes CASSPGLAGATNEQFF.

J is TRBJ1-1 and V is TRBV29-1; no clear D gene. V lost 6 bases, J lost 2 bases, and 4 bases lay in between. This CDR3 spans 10 amino acids. Germline lookup yields CDR1 SQVTM and CDR2 ANQGSEA. CDR3 loop: CSVANTEAFF. The CDR3 DNA reads TGCAGCGTGGCTAACACTGAAGCTTTCTTT.

This clone came up once. The J gene is TRBJ2-4, the V gene TRBV7-2; the D is unclear. V lost 1 base, J lost 7 bases, and 8 bases lay in between. The V gene's germline CDR1 is SGHTA and CDR2 FQGNSA. The CDR3 is 13 residues long. The CDR3 DNA follows: TGTGCCAGCAGCTTAGTACATCCGAACATTCAGTACTTC. This encodes CASSLVHPNIQYF. Full variable domain (missing parts from reference TRBV7-2 and TRBJ2-4): GAGVSQSPSNKVTEKGKDVELRCDPISGHTALYWYRQSLGQGLEFLIYFQGNSAPDKSGLPSDRFSAERTGGSVSTLTIQRTQQEDSAVYLCASSLVHPNIQYFGAGTRLSVL.

This clone was counted a single time. A read error may explain this, as a much larger clone is one base away. Other DNA sequences in the sample encode the same CDR3. The chain has TRBV14 and TRBJ1-2; no clear D. The CDR3 has 13 residues. CDR1 and CDR2 from the germline V gene are SGHDN and FVKESK. Trimming removed 2 bases at V and 0 bases at J, with 4 bases between. The chain's CDR3 is CASSQQTNYGYTF. In DNA, the CDR3 is TGTGCCAGCAGCCAACAGACTAACTATGGCTACACCTTC.

The V call is TRBV28, the J call TRBJ2-1; possibly TRBD2 for D (6 bases). V was shortened by 0 bases and J by 4 bases, with 13 bases between the two germline ends. From germline, CDR1 is MDHEN and CDR2 SYDVKM. CDR3 length: 16 residues. The CDR3 loop reads CASSLWGTGGYNEQFF. The CDR3 DNA follows: TGTGCCAGCAGTTTATGGGGGACTGGTGGGTACAATGAGCAGTTCTTC.

This clone has just a few counts. The V and J genes are TRBV4-1 and TRBJ1-6, with 10 positions matching TRBD1. J was trimmed by 0 bases and V by 0 bases; bases with no gene match: 5. This CDR3 region has 19 residues. Germline CDR1 MGHRA, CDR2 YSYEKL. Here the CDR3 reads CASSQDLDRGNSYNSPLHF. The CDR3 coding sequence is TGCGCCAGCAGCCAAGATTTGGACAGGGGGAACTCCTATAATTCACCCCTCCACTTT.

This sequence joins TRBV3-1 (or the pseudogene TRBV3-2) and TRBJ2-7, with D perhaps matching TRBD2 (6 bases). Trimming shortened V by 4 bases and J by 3 bases, and 16 bases separated the two germline ends. The CDR3 sequence is 15 residues long. Per the germline V gene, CDR1 is LGHDT and CDR2 is YNNKEL (reference sequence). CDR3 protein: CASSLGGTHHYEQYF. The DNA of the CDR3 is TGTGCCAGCAGCCTAGGCGGGACGCACCACTACGAGCAGTACTTC.

The chain carries TRBV21-1 and TRBJ1-6; TRBD1 is taken as the D call from the table, unchecked against the DNA. TRBV21-1 is reported as a pseudogene. This CDR3 has 17 amino acids. The CDR3 sequence is CASSKTRGPGDNSPLHF. DNA for the CDR3: TGTGCCAGCAGCAAGACCAGGGGGCCCGGAGATAATTCACCCCTCCACTTT.

The V call is TRBV18, the J call TRBJ1-1; D possibly corresponds to TRBD1 (5 bases). V gave up 2 bases and J gave up 10 bases, with 17 bases separating them. The germline V gene has CDR1 KGHSH and CDR2 LQKENI. The CDR3 loop spans 14 amino acids. The CDR3, as DNA: TGTGCCAGCTCACCAGAACAGAGTACCGGGGGAGCTTTCTTT. Translation: CASSPEQSTGGAFF.

The CDR3 sequence is CASSFSREVYEAFF. CDR3 DNA: TGTGCCAGCAGCTTCTCACGGGAGGTTTACGAAGCTTTCTTT. The chain employs TRBV6-5 and TRBJ1-1, with unresolved D. The V gene's germline CDR1 is MNHEY and CDR2 SVGAGI. Deletions cut 6 bases from V and 8 bases from J, with 19 bases between. The CDR3 has 14 amino acids.

This clone was counted a few times. The DNA of the CDR3 is TGTGCCAGCAGCCACGAAGCGGGTATTGCCTACAATGAGCAGTTCTTC. Translation: CASSHEAGIAYNEQFF. The gene calls are TRBV4-2 and TRBJ2-1, with TRBD2 as a possible D gene (6 bases). The V end was cut by 3 bases, the J end by 2 bases, with 14 bases between. Germline CDR1 LGHNA, CDR2 YNFKEQ. This CDR3 comprises 16 residues.

The chain employs TRBV6-5 and TRBJ1-1; D is possibly TRBD1 (5 bases). Germline-derived CDR1 and CDR2 are MNHEY and SVGAGI. The CDR3 sequence is 12 residues long. The V and J ends lost 4 bases and 11 bases respectively, with 14 bases between them. CDR3 sequence: CASSSPTVGAFF. The CDR3 coding sequence is TGTGCCAGCAGTTCCCCGACAGTAGGGGCTTTCTTT.

The rearrangement uses TRBV15 and TRBJ1-5, with D perhaps TRBD1 (6 bases). V lost 0 bases, J lost 4 bases, and 16 bases lay in between. Germline V gene data show CDR1 as LNHNV and CDR2 as YYDKDF (reference sequence). The CDR3 spans 17 residues. The CDR3 DNA sequence: TGTGCCACCAGCAGAGATGGAACAGGGATACCGAATCAGCCCCAGCATTTT. Residues: CATSRDGTGIPNQPQHF.